This T cell receptor (beta chain) was recovered during a study of T cell repertoires in cytomegalovirus infection. Background on the study: HLA-C-restricted CMV epitopes, recently identified, and well-studied HLA-B-restricted ones were used by the study. Evidence of both CMV infection and a matching HLA type came from public TCR beta signatures.

Details on this clonotype: The antigen is not known.

Findings and limits, study-wide: HLA-C-restricted CMV clonotypes gave the most frequent clonotype in two of eight donors. Cumulative public TCR beta family frequency identified carriers of CMV plus the relevant HLA.

From the reads, TCRdb called clonotypes with MiXCR, one entry per CDR3 protein. This sample carries 350,000 to 400,000 distinct CDR3 sequences, about a third of them seen once, and the ten largest clones take approximately 13%. The source of this sequence is a human donor in good health (CMV status not recorded). Some clones in this sample may be carry-over from other donors' samples. Source: cultured PBMCs, taken from culture after CMV antigen stimulation.

The CDR3 sequence is CASSLAGVSGELFF. As DNA, the CDR3 is TGTGCCAGCAGTTTGGCAGGGGTTTCCGGGGAGCTGTTTTTT. The chain carries TRBV28 and TRBJ2-2, with a weak D call TRBD1 (6 bases). There are 14 residues in the CDR3. Germline V gene data show CDR1 as MDHEN and CDR2 as SYDVKM. V gave up 3 bases and J gave up 6 bases, with 11 bases separating them.